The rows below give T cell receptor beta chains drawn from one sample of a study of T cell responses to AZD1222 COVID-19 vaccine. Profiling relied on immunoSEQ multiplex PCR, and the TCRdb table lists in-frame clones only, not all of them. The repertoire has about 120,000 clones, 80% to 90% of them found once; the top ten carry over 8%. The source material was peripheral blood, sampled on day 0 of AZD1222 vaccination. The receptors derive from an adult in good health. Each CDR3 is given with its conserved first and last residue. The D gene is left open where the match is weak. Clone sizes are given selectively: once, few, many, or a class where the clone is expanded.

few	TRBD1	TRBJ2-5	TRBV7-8	CASSLGQGAGETQYF	TGTGCCAGCAGCCTGGGACAGGGGGCAGGAGAGACCCAGTACTTC
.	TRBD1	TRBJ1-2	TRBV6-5	CASSSTGWDYGYTF	TGTGCCAGCAGTTCGACAGGGTGGGACTATGGCTACACCTTC
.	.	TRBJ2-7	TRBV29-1	CSVVGRSYEQYF	TGCAGCGTTGTTGGCAGGTCCTACGAGCAGTACTTC
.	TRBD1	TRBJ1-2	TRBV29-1	CSVAYDDRDHGYTF	TGCAGCGTAGCCTACGACGACAGGGACCATGGCTACACCTTC
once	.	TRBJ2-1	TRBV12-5	CASGLYSQTPQFF	TGTGCTAGTGGTTTATACTCCCAAACCCCGCAGTTCTTC
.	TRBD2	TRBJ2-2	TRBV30	CAYGGHSGGTGELFF	TGTGCCTACGGGGGGCATAGCGGGGGCACCGGGGAGCTGTTTTTT
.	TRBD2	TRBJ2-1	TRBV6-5	CASVTSGRGREQFF	TGTGCCAGCGTTACTAGCGGGAGAGGTAGGGAGCAGTTCTTC
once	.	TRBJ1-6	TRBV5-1	CASSLAGVRYNSPLHF	TGCGCCAGCAGCTTGGCAGGGGTCCGCTATAATTCACCCCTCCACTTT
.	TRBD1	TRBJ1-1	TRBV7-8	CASSRDRDTEAFF	TGTGCCAGCAGTCGAGACAGGGACACTGAAGCTTTCTTT
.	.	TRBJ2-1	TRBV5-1	CASSLELGAGFLNEQFF	TGCGCCAGCAGCTTGGAGCTCGGGGCCGGATTCCTCAATGAGCAGTTCTTC
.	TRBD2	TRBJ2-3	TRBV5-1	CASSLASGRATDTQYF	TGCGCCAGCAGCTTGGCCAGCGGGAGGGCAACAGATACGCAGTATTTT
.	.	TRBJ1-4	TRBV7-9	CASSPFSPSSSEKLFF	TGTGCCAGCAGCCCCTTTTCGCCCTCCTCGAGTGAAAAACTGTTTTTT
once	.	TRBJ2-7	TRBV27	CASIGGIGYEQYF	TGTGCCAGCATTGGAGGGATAGGCTACGAGCAGTACTTC
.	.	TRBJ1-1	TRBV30	CAWRAQGLSSNTEAFF	TGTGCCTGGAGGGCTCAGGGACTTTCTTCGAACACTGAAGCTTTCTTT
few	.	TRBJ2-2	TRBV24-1	CATSDFGAVGELFF	TGTGCCACCAGTGATTTTGGGGCAGTCGGGGAGCTGTTTTTT
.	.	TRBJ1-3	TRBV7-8	CASSLLGQTSGNTIYF	TGTGCCAGCAGCTTACTCGGACAGACCTCTGGAAACACCATATATTTT
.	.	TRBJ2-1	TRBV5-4	CASSFGRGIYNEQFF	TGTGCCAGCAGCTTCGGACGGGGAATTTACAATGAGCAGTTCTTC
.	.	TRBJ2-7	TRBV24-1	CATSDSGSSWSSYEQYF	TGTGCCACCAGTGACAGTGGATCATCCTGGAGCTCCTACGAGCAGTACTTC
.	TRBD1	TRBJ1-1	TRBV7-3	CASGQGGSTEAFF	TGTGCCAGCGGACAGGGCGGGAGCACTGAAGCTTTCTTT
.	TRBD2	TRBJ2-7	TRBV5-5	CASSLRLAGGGNEQYF	TGTGCCAGCAGCTTGAGGCTAGCGGGAGGGGGGAACGAGCAGTACTTC
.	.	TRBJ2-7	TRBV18	CASSPSQGWYEQYF	TGTGCCAGCTCACCAAGCCAGGGGTGGTACGAGCAGTACTTC
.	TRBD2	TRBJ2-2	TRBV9	CASSAPRAGDTGELFF	TGTGCCAGCAGCGCCCCTCGAGCGGGAGACACCGGGGAGCTGTTTTTT
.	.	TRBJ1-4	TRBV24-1	CATSDPGQGNEKLFF	TGTGCCACCAGTGACCCGGGGCAGGGGAATGAAAAACTGTTTTTT
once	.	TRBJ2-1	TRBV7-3	CASSLIGGTYNEQFF	TGTGCCAGCAGCTTAATTGGGGGAACCTACAATGAGCAGTTCTTC
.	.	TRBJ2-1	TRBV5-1	CASSDGTSTNNEQFF	TGCGCCAGCAGCGACGGGACGAGTACCAACAATGAGCAGTTCTTC
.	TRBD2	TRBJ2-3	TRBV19	CASRGLATDTQYF	TGTGCCAGTAGAGGACTAGCGACAGATACGCAGTATTTT
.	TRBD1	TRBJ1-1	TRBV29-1	CSVLKTGVNTEAFF	TGCAGCGTGTTAAAGACAGGGGTGAACACTGAAGCTTTCTTT
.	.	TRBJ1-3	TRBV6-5	CASRGDTVGGNTIYF	TGTGCCAGCAGGGGTGACACGGTCGGTGGAAACACCATATATTTT
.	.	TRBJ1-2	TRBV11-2	CASSSGSYGYTF	TGTGCCAGCAGCTCCGGGTCTTATGGCTACACCTTC
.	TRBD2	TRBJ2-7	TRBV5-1	CASSLGLASGEQYF	TGCGCCAGCAGCTTGGGACTAGCCTCGGGGGAGCAGTACTTC
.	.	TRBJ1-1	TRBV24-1	CATSDLEQGEAFF	TGTGCCACCAGTGATTTGGAGCAGGGTGAAGCTTTCTTT
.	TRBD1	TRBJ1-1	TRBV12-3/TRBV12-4	CASSSDRDTEAFF	TGTGCCAGCAGCTCGGACAGGGACACTGAAGCTTTCTTT
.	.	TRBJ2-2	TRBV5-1	CASSTAGKDTGELFF	TGCGCCAGCAGTACGGCGGGAAAGGACACCGGGGAGCTGTTTTTT
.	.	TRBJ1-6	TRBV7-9	CASSLVRGKRSPLHF	TGTGCCAGCAGCTTAGTTAGGGGGAAAAGGTCACCCCTCCACTTT
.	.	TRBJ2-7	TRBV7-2	CASSLPSTGLGGEQYF	TGTGCCAGCAGCTTACCATCAACGGGCCTTGGGGGCGAGCAGTACTTC
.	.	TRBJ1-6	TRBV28	CASLSSYNSPLHF	TGTGCCAGCCTCAGCTCCTATAATTCACCCCTCCACTTT
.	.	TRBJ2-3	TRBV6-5	CASSPRWQGPDTQYF	TGTGCCAGCAGCCCCCGCTGGCAGGGCCCAGATACGCAGTATTTT
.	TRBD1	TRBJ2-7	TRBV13	CASSSTGQAYYEQYF	TGTGCCAGCAGCTCGACCGGACAGGCTTACTACGAGCAGTACTTC
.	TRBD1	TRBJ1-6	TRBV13	CASTGGRSPLHF	TGTGCCAGTACAGGGGGGAGGTCACCCCTCCACTTT
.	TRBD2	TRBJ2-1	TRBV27	CASSLDMLGAGGYEQFF	TGTGCCAGCAGTTTAGACATGTTGGGGGCGGGAGGGTATGAGCAGTTCTTC
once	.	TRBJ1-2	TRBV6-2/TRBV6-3	CASSRPGTLVTF	TGTGCCAGCAGTCGTCCCGGGACATTGGTTACCTTC
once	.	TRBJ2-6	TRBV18	CASSPYVPRSSGANVLTF	TGTGCCAGCTCACCCTATGTCCCACGGAGCTCTGGGGCCAACGTCCTGACTTTC
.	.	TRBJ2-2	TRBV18	CASSWGTNTGELFF	TGTGCCAGCTCTTGGGGCACGAACACCGGGGAGCTGTTTTTT
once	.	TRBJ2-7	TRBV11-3	CASSLAFILRLGSYEQYF	TGTGCCAGCAGCTTGGCATTCATCCTTCGGCTGGGCTCCTACGAGCAGTACTTC
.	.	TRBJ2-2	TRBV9	CASSVAWGLTGELFF	TGTGCCAGCAGCGTAGCCTGGGGGCTTACCGGGGAGCTGTTTTTT
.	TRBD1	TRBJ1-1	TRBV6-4	CASSQTGEATEAFF	TGTGCCAGCAGTCAGACAGGGGAGGCCACTGAAGCTTTCTTT
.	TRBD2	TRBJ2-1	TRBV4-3	CASSQEPSGRGNEQFF	TGCGCCAGCAGCCAGGAACCTAGCGGGAGGGGGAATGAGCAGTTCTTC
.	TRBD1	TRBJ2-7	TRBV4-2	CASSTRQGNPYEQYF	TGTGCCAGCAGCACACGACAGGGCAATCCCTACGAGCAGTACTTC
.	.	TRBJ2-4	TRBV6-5	CASSYSGVDKNIQYF	TGTGCCAGCAGTTACTCAGGGGTTGACAAAAACATTCAGTACTTC
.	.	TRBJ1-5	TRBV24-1	CATSDPSVGGGQPQHF	TGTGCCACCAGTGACCCCTCTGTGGGGGGAGGTCAGCCCCAGCATTTT
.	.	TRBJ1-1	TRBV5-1	CASSLGGANTEAFF	TGCGCCAGCAGCTTGGGAGGGGCGAACACTGAAGCTTTCTTT
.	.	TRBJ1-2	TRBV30	CAWRPRGRVDLNYGYTF	TGTGCCTGGAGGCCCCGCGGTAGGGTGGACCTCAACTATGGCTACACCTTC
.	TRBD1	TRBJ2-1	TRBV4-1	CASTRDRGDNEQFF	TGCGCCAGCACCCGGGACAGGGGGGACAATGAGCAGTTCTTC
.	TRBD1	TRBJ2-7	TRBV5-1	CASTQGTDSYEQYF	TGCGCCAGTACACAGGGGACAGATTCCTACGAGCAGTACTTC
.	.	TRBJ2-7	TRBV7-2	CASSLIRGHSYEQYF	TGTGCCAGCAGCCTAATACGGGGACATTCCTACGAGCAGTACTTC